These 12 T cell receptor beta chains share one sample of origin, sequenced in a study of shared clonotypes between healthy human individuals. Clones were sequenced by immunoSEQ multiplex PCR, and TCRdb holds only the in-frame ones, with some missing. The profile covers a few million clones, with more than 90% appearing a single time and roughly 0.15% taken by the ten largest. The sequencing sample was made of naive CD4+ T cells sorted from blood. As for subset: CD45RA+ positively selected. Receptor source: a man younger than 35 in good health.

The chain carries TRBV18 and TRBJ2-7; 9 nucleotides line up with TRBD1. The length of the CDR3 is 15 residues. The germline CDR1 and CDR2 sequences are KGHSH and LQKENI. V dropped 0 bases and J dropped 5; count of bases not matched to a gene: 5. For the CDR3, the DNA is TGTGCCAGCTCACCACCCGGGACAGGGAGCAACGAGCAGTACTTC. Translating gives CASSPPGTGSNEQYF.

Details on this clone: The same CDR3 can be traced to other DNA sequences in this sample. The chain employs TRBV7-2 and TRBJ1-5, with D unresolved. Germline V CDR1 and CDR2: SGHTA, FQGNSA. CDR3 length: 15 amino acids. V gave up 1 base and J gave up 4 bases, with 11 bases separating them. The CDR3 here is CASSLGAVGNQPQHF. The CDR3 nucleotides are TGTGCCAGCAGCTTAGGTGCAGTGGGGAATCAGCCCCAGCATTTT.

The rearrangement joins TRBV27 to TRBJ2-1, with a tentative D call TRBD2 (6 bases). Germline-derived CDR1 and CDR2 are MNHEY and SMNVEV (reference sequence). Trimming took 4 bases from V and 9 from J, leaving 13 bases between them. This CDR3 region has 13 residues. The CDR3 reads CASSSAGRGEQFF. The CDR3 DNA reads as TGTGCCAGCAGTTCCGCGGGGCGTGGTGAGCAGTTCTTC.

The rearrangement uses TRBV6-5 and TRBJ2-3; possibly TRBD1 or TRBD2 for D (5 bases each). With 8 bases removed from V and 8 bases from J, the gap between germline ends came to 11 bases. From germline, CDR1 is MNHEY and CDR2 SVGAGI. The CDR3 runs 11 residues. CDR3: CASRRGATQYF. As DNA, the CDR3 is TGTGCCAGCCGAAGGGGAGCTACGCAGTATTTT.

For this clone: The junction does not match germline at one end; this may be a read error. This chain uses TRBV19 with TRBJ1-2, with D tentatively TRBD1 (5 bases). This CDR3 contains 13 residues. CDR1 is LNHDA and CDR2 is SQIVND in the germline V gene (reference sequence). Here the CDR3 DNA reads TGTGCCAGTAGTCTCGGGACTAATTATGACTACACCTTC. This encodes CASSLGTNYDYTF.

The CDR3 here is CASSPTWDSYEQYF. The CDR3 nucleotides are TGTGCCAGCAGTCCCACATGGGATTCCTACGAGCAGTACTTC. The chain combines TRBV6-5 with TRBJ2-7; D is undetermined. The CDR3 loop spans 14 amino acids. Germline CDR1 reads MNHEY; CDR2 reads SVGAGI. The V gene lost 5 bases and the J gene lost 1 base, with 12 bases spanning the gap.

The chain has TRBV9 and TRBJ1-2, with D unclear. V lost 0 bases, J lost 7 bases, and 16 bases lay in between. Germline assignment: CDR1 SGDLS and CDR2 YYNGEE. The CDR3 runs to 15 residues. CDR3 nucleotide sequence: TGTGCCAGCAGCGTAGGATCAAGTCCGATCGGTGGCTACACCTTC. It specifies CASSVGSSPIGGYTF.

This clone appeared once. The chain combines TRBV7-2 with TRBJ2-5; TRBD1 matches 8 bases. Germline V lookup: CDR1 SGHTA, CDR2 FQGNSA. This CDR3 comprises 16 residues. V was pared by 5 bases and J by 4 bases, with 12 bases of the junction left unmatched. The DNA for the CDR3 is TGTGCCAGCAGCCAGTCGTTTGGCAGGGGGCCAGAGACCCAGTACTTC. Translated, it gives CASSQSFGRGPETQYF.

This clone has a handful of counts. Other DNA sequences in the sample encode the same CDR3. V gene TRBV18 combines with J gene TRBJ1-1, with a tentative D call TRBD1 (6 bases). Trimming took 3 bases from V and 4 from J, leaving 12 bases between them. The CDR3 loop spans 14 amino acids. Germline V gives CDR1 KGHSH, CDR2 LQKENI. CDR3 amino acids: CASSPAQGTTEAFF. As DNA, the CDR3 is TGTGCCAGCTCACCGGCCCAGGGGACCACTGAAGCTTTCTTT.

The chain carries TRBV5-1 and TRBJ2-5, with a possible D match to TRBD1 (8 bases). Germline V gives CDR1 SGHRS, CDR2 YFSETQ. V was pared by 3 bases and J by 4 bases, with 13 bases between. This CDR3 contains 14 residues. The CDR3 region is CASSSHRGGETQYF. Here the CDR3 DNA reads TGCGCCAGCAGCTCACACAGGGGGGGAGAGACCCAGTACTTC.

This rearrangement joins TRBV6-1 to TRBJ2-7; D remains ambiguous. This CDR3 has 14 residues. The germline CDR1 and CDR2 sequences are MNHNS and SASEGT. Trimming cost V 6 bases and J 2 bases, with 14 bases left between them. This chain's CDR3 is CASRTSGPPYEQYF. CDR3 DNA sequence: TGTGCCAGCAGGACGTCAGGACCCCCCTACGAGCAGTACTTC.

This chain joins TRBV19 and TRBJ2-4; TRBD1 is a possible D gene (6 bases). Trimming shortened V by 7 bases and J by 2 bases, and 12 bases separated the two germline ends. This CDR3 comprises 14 residues. Germline CDR1 reads LNHDA; CDR2 reads SQIVND (reference sequence). CDR3 in DNA: TGTGCCAGTATAGACCAGGGGTCCAAAAACATTCAGTACTTC. It yields the protein CASIDQGSKNIQYF.